This T cell receptor beta chain was identified in a study of cytomegalovirus exposure and HLA in healthy donors. General study results and limits: It was taken for granted in presence/absence analyses that sequencing depth across donors was roughly uniform.

PCR employed 60 Vbeta and 13 Jbeta primers. TCRdb's table, derived via immunoSEQ multiplex PCR, lists solely in-frame clones and lacks some. In the table there are approximately 150,000 clones, over 75% of which are singletons. Remarks on this clone: Its antigen is not identified.

V was pared by 5 bases and J by 10 bases, with 9 bases between. The CDR3 loop spans 11 amino acids. The germline V gene encodes CDR1 ENHRY and CDR2 SYGVKD. The chain employs TRBV10-3 and TRBJ2-1; D is ambiguous. Sequenced input: PBMCs. This receptor was obtained from a male donor in good health and CMV-seronegative. The CDR3 region is CAISYETEQFF. CDR3 in DNA: TGTGCCATCAGTTACGAGACAGAGCAGTTCTTC.